Below, 7 T cell receptor beta chains from the same sample are listed, as sequenced in a study of blood T cell repertoires in COVID-19. TCRdb's copy holds only in-frame clones and misses some; the assay was immunoSEQ multiplex PCR. The data show some 78,000 clones, with 65% to 85% seen just once and about 3.8% held by the top ten. Input material: peripheral blood. Receptor source: a man aged 45 to 65 with acute or convalescent COVID-19.

V usage is TRBV27 and J usage is TRBJ1-6; D is perhaps TRBD1 (5 bases). Trimming took off 5 bases at V and 7 bases at J, with 12 bases between the two ends. In germline, CDR1 is MNHEY, CDR2 SMNVEV (reference sequence). The CDR3 loop spans 14 amino acids. The CDR3 reads CASSLRVGNSPLHF. The CDR3 DNA follows: TGTGCCAGCAGTCTCAGGGTGGGAAATTCACCCCTCCACTTT.

The chain is built from TRBV4-1 and TRBJ2-7; TRBD2 might be the D (6 bases). This CDR3 contains 16 residues. The germline V gene has CDR1 MGHRA and CDR2 YSYEKL. The V end lost 1 base, the J end lost 0 bases, and 13 bases lay between the germline ends. CDR3 sequence reads: CASSQAWAGSSYEQYF. For the CDR3, the DNA is TGCGCCAGCAGCCAAGCTTGGGCGGGGTCCTCCTACGAGCAGTACTTC.

The chain couples TRBV24-1 to TRBJ2-1; 7 bases are a match to TRBD1. Germline lookup yields CDR1 KGHDR and CDR2 SFDVKD. After removal of 3 bases from V and 3 bases from J, the junction contained 4 bases not matched to a gene. CDR3 size: 15 residues. The CDR3 nucleotides are TGTGCCACCAGTGATCACAGGGGCGACTACAATGAGCAGTTCTTC. Its translation: CATSDHRGDYNEQFF.

This clone appeared many times. The chain combines TRBV10-2 with TRBJ1-1; 7 nucleotides match TRBD1. CDR3 size: 13 residues. The junction had 8 bases not matched to a gene; V was cut back by 9 bases and J by 4 bases. Germline V gene lookup returns CDR1 WSHSY and CDR2 SAAADI. CDR3 sequence: CARLHRGRTEAFF. The CDR3 DNA reads TGCGCCAGATTACACAGGGGCCGCACTGAAGCTTTCTTT.

The chain recombines TRBV5-8 with TRBJ1-5; tentatively, D is TRBD1 (6 bases). Germline V gives CDR1 SGHTS, CDR2 YDEGEE. V shed 2 bases and J shed 5 bases, with 11 bases lying between them. The CDR3 spans 14 residues. The CDR3 here is CASSLWGRDQPQHF. In DNA form, the CDR3 reads TGTGCCAGCAGCTTATGGGGGCGGGATCAGCCCCAGCATTTT.

The chain employs TRBV3-1 (or the pseudogene TRBV3-2) and TRBJ2-5; D gene unclear. The germline gives CDR1 LGHDT, CDR2 YNNKEL (reference sequence). Deletions cut 0 bases from V and 5 bases from J, with 10 bases between. This CDR3 has 14 residues. The chain's CDR3 is CASSQDWSGETQYF. CDR3 nucleotide sequence: TGTGCCAGCAGCCAAGATTGGAGTGGGGAGACCCAGTACTTC.

This sequence joins TRBV7-2 and TRBJ2-7, with 9 bases fitting TRBD1. The CDR3 totals 14 residues. Germline V gives CDR1 SGHTA, CDR2 FQGNSA. The junction had 5 bases not matched to a gene; V was cut back by 3 bases and J by 5 bases. The CDR3: CASSFTGGMNEQYF. The CDR3 coding sequence is TGTGCCAGCAGCTTCACAGGGGGCATGAACGAGCAGTACTTC.